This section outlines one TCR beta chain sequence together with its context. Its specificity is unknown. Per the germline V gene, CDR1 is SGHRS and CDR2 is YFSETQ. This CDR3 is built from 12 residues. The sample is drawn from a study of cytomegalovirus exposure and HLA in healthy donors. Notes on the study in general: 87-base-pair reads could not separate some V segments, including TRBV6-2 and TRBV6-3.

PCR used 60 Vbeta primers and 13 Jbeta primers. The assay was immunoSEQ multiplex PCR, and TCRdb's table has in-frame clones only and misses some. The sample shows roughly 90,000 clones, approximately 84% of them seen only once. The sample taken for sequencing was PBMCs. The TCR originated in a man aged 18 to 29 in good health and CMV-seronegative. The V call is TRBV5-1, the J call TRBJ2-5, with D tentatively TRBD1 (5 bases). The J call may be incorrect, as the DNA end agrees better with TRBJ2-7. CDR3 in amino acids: CASRDTSYEQYF. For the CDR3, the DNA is TGCGCCAGCAGGGACACTTCCTACGAGCAGTACTTC.